Described below is a single T cell receptor (beta chain) sequence and its context. Its antigen is as yet unknown. The sample comes from a study of T cell responses to AZD1222 COVID-19 vaccine. Points from the study as a whole: There were vaccine-associated CD4 TCRs across spike, dominant at 160-218 and 743-854. Donors in the cohort were predominantly white British and more often female, and clonal diversity was possibly underestimated. Repertoires in all cases were sampled only once the peak T cell response had passed.

Recipients boosted at about 4 weeks or about 12 weeks are pooled. TCRdb's table, derived via immunoSEQ multiplex PCR, lists solely in-frame clones and lacks some. The table shows 91,000 or so clones, with 90% to 95% occurring only once. The source was peripheral blood, collected 28 days after the second AZD1222 dose. The receptor comes from an adult who received the AZD1222 COVID-19 vaccine.

CDR3 loop: CASSFGGGTEAFF. The CDR3 coding sequence is TGTGCCAGCAGTTTTGGGGGTGGCACTGAAGCTTTCTTT. The genes are TRBV27 and TRBJ1-1; TRBD1 is a possible D gene (5 bases). Germline V CDR1 and CDR2: MNHEY, SMNVEV (reference sequence). The CDR3 extends over 13 amino acids. V was pared by 3 bases and J by 4 bases, with 9 bases between.